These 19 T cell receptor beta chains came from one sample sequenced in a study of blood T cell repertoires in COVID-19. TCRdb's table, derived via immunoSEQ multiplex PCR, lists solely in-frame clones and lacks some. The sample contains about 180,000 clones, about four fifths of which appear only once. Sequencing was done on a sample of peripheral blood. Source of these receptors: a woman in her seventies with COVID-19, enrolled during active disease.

The CDR3 here is CASSQTNMATEAFF. The CDR3 DNA sequence: TGTGCCAGCAGCCAAACAAATATGGCAACTGAAGCTTTCTTT. J is TRBJ1-1 and V is TRBV3-1 (or the pseudogene TRBV3-2); D not certain. Germline lookup yields CDR1 LGHDT and CDR2 YNNKEL (reference sequence). Trimming stripped 2 bases from V and 5 bases from J, with 12 bases between. The length of the CDR3 is 14 residues.

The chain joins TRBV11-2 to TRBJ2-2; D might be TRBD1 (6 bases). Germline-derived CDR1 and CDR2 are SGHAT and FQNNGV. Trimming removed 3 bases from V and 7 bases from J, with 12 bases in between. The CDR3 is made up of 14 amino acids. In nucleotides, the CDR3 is TGTGCCAGCAGCTTTAACAGGGTTGGCGGGGAGCTGTTTTTT. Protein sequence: CASSFNRVGGELFF.

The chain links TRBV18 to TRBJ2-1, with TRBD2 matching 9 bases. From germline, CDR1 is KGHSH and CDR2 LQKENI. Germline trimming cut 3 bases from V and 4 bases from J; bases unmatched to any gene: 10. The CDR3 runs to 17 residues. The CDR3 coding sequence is TGTGCCAGCTCACCTTTTTTAGCGGGAGAAGGATACAATGAGCAGTTCTTC. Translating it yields CASSPFLAGEGYNEQFF.

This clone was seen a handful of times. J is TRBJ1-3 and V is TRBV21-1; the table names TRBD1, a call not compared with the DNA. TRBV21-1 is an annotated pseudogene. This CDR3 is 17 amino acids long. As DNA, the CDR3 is TGTGCCAGCAGCAAAGGCGAACAGACCGGCTGTGGAAACACCATATATTTT. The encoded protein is CASSKGEQTGCGNTIYF.

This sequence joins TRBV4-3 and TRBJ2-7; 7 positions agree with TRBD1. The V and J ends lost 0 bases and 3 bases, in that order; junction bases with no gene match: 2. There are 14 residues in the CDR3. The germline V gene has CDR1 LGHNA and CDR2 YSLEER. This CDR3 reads CASSQEWTGYEQYF. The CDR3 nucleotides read TGCGCCAGCAGCCAAGAGTGGACAGGCTACGAGCAGTACTTC.

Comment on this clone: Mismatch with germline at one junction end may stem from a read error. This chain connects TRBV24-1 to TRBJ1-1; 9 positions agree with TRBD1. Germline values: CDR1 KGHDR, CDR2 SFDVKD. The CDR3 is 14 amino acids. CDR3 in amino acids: CATSDITGTGRRIF. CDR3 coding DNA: TGTGCCACCAGTGATATAACCGGGACAGGGCGGCGTATCTTT.

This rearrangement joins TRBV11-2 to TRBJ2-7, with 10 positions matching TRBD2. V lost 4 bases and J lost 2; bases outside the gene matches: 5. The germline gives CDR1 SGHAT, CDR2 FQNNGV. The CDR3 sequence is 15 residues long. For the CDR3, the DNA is TGTGCCAGCAGCTCCACTAGCGGGGCCACCTACGAGCAGTACTTC. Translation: CASSSTSGATYEQYF.

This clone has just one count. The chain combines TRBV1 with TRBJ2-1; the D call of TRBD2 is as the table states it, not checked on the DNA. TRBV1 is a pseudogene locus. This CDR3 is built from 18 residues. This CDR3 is CTSTNPGTSDSSYNEQFF. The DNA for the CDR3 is TGCACCAGCACCAACCCGGGGACTAGCGATAGCTCCTACAATGAGCAGTTCTTC.

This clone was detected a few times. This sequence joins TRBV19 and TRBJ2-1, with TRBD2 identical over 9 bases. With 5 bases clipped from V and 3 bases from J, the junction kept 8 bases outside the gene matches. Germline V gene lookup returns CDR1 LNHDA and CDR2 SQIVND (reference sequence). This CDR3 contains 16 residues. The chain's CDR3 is CASSAVVSGGYNEQFF. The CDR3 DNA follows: TGTGCCAGTAGTGCAGTGGTTAGCGGGGGCTACAATGAGCAGTTCTTC.

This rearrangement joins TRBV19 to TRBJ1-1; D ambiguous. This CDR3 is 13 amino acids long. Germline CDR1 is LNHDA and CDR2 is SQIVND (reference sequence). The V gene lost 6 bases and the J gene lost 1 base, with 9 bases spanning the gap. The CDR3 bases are TGTGCCAGTAGGCACACGGGGAACACTGAAGCTTTCTTT. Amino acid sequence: CASRHTGNTEAFF.

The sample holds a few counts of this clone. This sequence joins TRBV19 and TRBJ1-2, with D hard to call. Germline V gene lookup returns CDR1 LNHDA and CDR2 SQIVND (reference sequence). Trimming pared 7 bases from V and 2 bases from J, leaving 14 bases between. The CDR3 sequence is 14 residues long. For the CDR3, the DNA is TGTGCCAGTACCCCTACCCGAGGGAACTATGGCTACACCTTC. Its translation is CASTPTRGNYGYTF.

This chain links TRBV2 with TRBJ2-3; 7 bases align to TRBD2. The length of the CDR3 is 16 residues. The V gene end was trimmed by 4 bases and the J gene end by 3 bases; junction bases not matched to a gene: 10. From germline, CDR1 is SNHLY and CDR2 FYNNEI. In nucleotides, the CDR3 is TGTGCCAGCAGTGGGACGGGAGGAAGGGGTACAGATACGCAGTATTTT. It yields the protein CASSGTGGRGTDTQYF. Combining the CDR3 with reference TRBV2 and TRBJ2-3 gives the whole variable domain EPEVTQTPSHQVTQMGQEVILRCVPISNHLYFYWYRQILGQKVEFLVSFYNNEISEKSEIFDDQFSVERPDGSNFTLKIRSTKLEDSAMYFCASSGTGGRGTDTQYFGPGTRLTVL.

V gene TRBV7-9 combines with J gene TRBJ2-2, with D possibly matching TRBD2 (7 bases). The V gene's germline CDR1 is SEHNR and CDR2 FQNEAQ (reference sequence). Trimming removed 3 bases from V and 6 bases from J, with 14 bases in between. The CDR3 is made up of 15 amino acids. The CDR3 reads CASSFFRGGAGELFF. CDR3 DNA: TGTGCCAGCAGCTTCTTCAGGGGAGGGGCCGGGGAGCTGTTTTTT.

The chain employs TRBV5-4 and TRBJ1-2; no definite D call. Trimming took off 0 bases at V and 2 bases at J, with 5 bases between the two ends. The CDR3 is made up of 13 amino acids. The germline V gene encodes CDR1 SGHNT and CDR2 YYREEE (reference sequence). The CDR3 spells CASSLEQNYGYTF. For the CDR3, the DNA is TGTGCCAGCAGCTTGGAACAGAACTATGGCTACACCTTC.

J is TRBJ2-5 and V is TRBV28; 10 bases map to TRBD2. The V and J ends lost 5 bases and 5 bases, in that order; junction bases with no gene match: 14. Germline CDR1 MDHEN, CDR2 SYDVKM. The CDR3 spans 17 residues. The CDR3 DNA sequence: TGTGCCAGCAGTCCCCTACTAGCGGGAAAATTCGATGAGACCCAGTACTTC. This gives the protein CASSPLLAGKFDETQYF.

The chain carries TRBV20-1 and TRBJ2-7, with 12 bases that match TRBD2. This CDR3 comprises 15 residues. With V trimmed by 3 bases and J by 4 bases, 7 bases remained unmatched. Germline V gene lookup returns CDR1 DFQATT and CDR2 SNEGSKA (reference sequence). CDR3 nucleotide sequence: TGCAGTGCTAGTCCCCTAGCGGGAGGGCCATACGAGCAGTACTTC. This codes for CSASPLAGGPYEQYF.

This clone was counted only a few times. CDR3 loop: CASSFRFRQETQYF. The DNA for the CDR3 is TGTGCCAGCAGCTTTCGGTTTAGACAAGAGACCCAGTACTTC. The V call is TRBV7-9, the J call TRBJ2-5; D remains unclear. The length of the CDR3 is 14 residues. Trimming pared 3 bases from V and 2 bases from J, leaving 10 bases between. The germline gives CDR1 SEHNR, CDR2 FQNEAQ (reference sequence).

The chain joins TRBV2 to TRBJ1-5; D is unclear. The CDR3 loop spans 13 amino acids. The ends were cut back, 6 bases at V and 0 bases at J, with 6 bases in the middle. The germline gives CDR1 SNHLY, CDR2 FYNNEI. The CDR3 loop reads CASSRNSNQPQHF. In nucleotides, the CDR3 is TGTGCCAGCAGCAGGAATAGCAATCAGCCCCAGCATTTT.

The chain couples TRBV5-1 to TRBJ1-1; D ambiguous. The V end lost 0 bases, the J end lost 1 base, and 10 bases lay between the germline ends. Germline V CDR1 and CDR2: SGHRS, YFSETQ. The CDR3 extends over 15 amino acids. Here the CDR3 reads CASSLALRGNTEAFF. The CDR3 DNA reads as TGCGCCAGCAGCTTGGCTTTACGGGGGAACACTGAAGCTTTCTTT.